The next 29 T cell receptor beta chains were all read from a single sample in a study of shared clonotypes between healthy human individuals. Measured with immunoSEQ multiplex PCR; TCRdb has only the in-frame clones, and not every one. The data show about 1.5 million clones, about 98% seen once. Source material: naive CD4+ T cells sorted from blood. Subset: CD45RA+ positively selected. The source of these receptors is a man younger than 40 in good health.

The rearrangement uses TRBV9 and TRBJ1-1, with D tentatively TRBD1 (6 bases). V lost 0 bases and J 3 bases, leaving 9 bases between the germline ends. There are 14 residues in the CDR3. The germline CDR1 and CDR2 sequences are SGDLS and YYNGEE. CDR3 sequence (DNA): TGTGCCAGCAGCGTAGCGGGACAACACACTGAAGCTTTCTTT. The encoded protein is CASSVAGQHTEAFF.

The chain combines TRBV4-1 with TRBJ2-1, with TRBD2 matching over 11 bases. Germline values: CDR1 MGHRA, CDR2 YSYEKL. The CDR3 totals 18 residues. Germline trimming cut 0 bases from V and 6 bases from J; bases unmatched to any gene: 10. CDR3 sequence: CASSQEPGLAEVANEQFF. The CDR3 coding sequence is TGCGCCAGCAGCCAAGAACCGGGACTAGCGGAAGTAGCCAATGAGCAGTTCTTC.

This rearrangement joins TRBV28 to TRBJ2-7; D possibly corresponds to TRBD2 (5 bases). This CDR3 contains 16 residues. Trimming shortened V by 3 bases and J by 1 base, and 16 bases separated the two germline ends. The germline V gene encodes CDR1 MDHEN and CDR2 SYDVKM. The CDR3 nucleotides read TGTGCCAGCAGTTTCATTTGGAGGAGCTCTTCCTACGAGCAGTACTTC. Translation gives CASSFIWRSSSYEQYF.

This clone was detected only once. V is TRBV19 and J is TRBJ1-2; D not resolved. V was shortened by 1 base and J by 5 bases, with 17 bases between the two germline ends. The CDR3 is 16 amino acids. Per germline, CDR1 LNHDA and CDR2 SQIVND (reference sequence). Written as DNA, the CDR3 is TGTGCCAGTAGTATAGGGCGAGGAGAAGTGGCATATGGCTACACCTTC. This codes for CASSIGRGEVAYGYTF.

This clone was picked up one time. The chain employs TRBV30 and TRBJ2-3; a possible D gene is TRBD2 (5 bases). Germline CDR1 and CDR2: GTSNPN and SVGIG (reference sequence). The CDR3 is 15 residues long. Trimming cost V 0 bases and J 2 bases, with 12 bases left between them. CDR3 amino acids: CAWSVGGGYTDTQYF. Here the CDR3 DNA reads TGTGCCTGGAGTGTTGGAGGTGGGTACACAGATACGCAGTATTTT.

The chain combines TRBV7-2 with TRBJ2-7; tentatively, D is TRBD2 (6 bases). Trimming left V 4 bases short and J 5 bases short, with 12 bases between. Germline CDR1 SGHTA, CDR2 FQGNSA. The CDR3 spans 13 residues. The CDR3 region has the DNA TGTGCCAGCAGCTCCGCCTGGGGGGACGAGCAGTACTTC. It yields the protein CASSSAWGDEQYF.

The chain carries TRBV6-1 and TRBJ2-7, with D possibly matching TRBD2 (5 bases). V was cut by 1 base and J by 2 bases, with 9 bases left in between. Germline CDR1 is MNHNS and CDR2 is SASEGT. The CDR3 length is 14 residues. The CDR3 spells CASSEGPGTYEQYF. The CDR3 DNA reads TGTGCCAGCAGTGAAGGGCCCGGGACCTACGAGCAGTACTTC.

This clone was seen only once. The V call is TRBV5-1, the J call TRBJ2-7; 10 bases are shared with TRBD2. V lost 2 bases to trimming and J lost 5 bases; unmatched junction nucleotides: 7. This CDR3 has 15 residues. CDR1 and CDR2 from the germline V gene are SGHRS and YFSETQ. The CDR3 DNA sequence: TGCGCCAGCAGCTTAGTGGGGACTAGCGAGGACGAGCAGTACTTC. This translates into CASSLVGTSEDEQYF.

The chain couples TRBV30 to TRBJ1-1; D is unclear. Germline V gene data show CDR1 as GTSNPN and CDR2 as SVGIG (reference sequence). Trimming pared 7 bases from V and 5 bases from J, leaving 17 bases between. This CDR3 comprises 13 residues. The CDR3 sequence is CAFTLLGRTEAFF. The CDR3 DNA sequence: TGTGCCTTCACGCTCCTTGGGAGAACTGAAGCTTTCTTT.

V is TRBV18 and J is TRBJ1-5, with 11 bases aligning to TRBD1. Germline V lookup: CDR1 KGHSH, CDR2 LQKENI. The CDR3 extends over 16 amino acids. V was pared by 3 bases and J by 6 bases, with 7 bases of the junction left unmatched. The CDR3 sequence: CASSPQGDRGSQPQHF. Here the CDR3 DNA reads TGTGCCAGCTCACCCCAGGGGGACAGGGGGAGTCAGCCCCAGCATTTT.

This clone was picked up one time. In DNA, the CDR3 is TGTGCCAGCACTGAGTCAAGCGGGTACAACACAGATACGCAGTATTTT. This encodes CASTESSGYNTDTQYF. V usage is TRBV28 and J usage is TRBJ2-3, with a possible D match to TRBD2 (6 bases). V was trimmed by 7 bases and J by 2 bases, leaving 19 bases between them. Germline V gene data show CDR1 as MDHEN and CDR2 as SYDVKM. This CDR3 is built from 16 residues.

The chain combines TRBV5-1 with TRBJ2-7, with TRBD1 matching over 9 bases. V lost 4 bases and J lost 4; bases outside the gene matches: 12. Germline CDR1 SGHRS, CDR2 YFSETQ. This CDR3 is 16 amino acids long. This CDR3 is CASSPQSPGQGYEQYF. DNA for the CDR3: TGCGCCAGCAGCCCTCAAAGCCCGGGACAGGGTTACGAGCAGTACTTC.

The gene calls are TRBV5-5 and TRBJ2-1; 8 nucleotides match TRBD2. CDR1 is SGHKS, CDR2 YYEKEE, per germline (reference sequence). This CDR3 has 15 residues. Trimming cost V 4 bases and J 2 bases; bases outside gene matches: 5. As DNA, the CDR3 is TGTGCCAGCAGCCTGGGACTAGGGACCTACAATGAGCAGTTCTTC. Protein: CASSLGLGTYNEQFF.

The V and J genes are TRBV18 and TRBJ2-7, with 8 nucleotides matching TRBD1. Germline assignment: CDR1 KGHSH and CDR2 LQKENI. V shed 5 bases, J shed 0 bases, and the junction held 6 bases outside the gene matches. There are 15 residues in the CDR3. Here the CDR3 reads CASSAQGVGSYEQYF. CDR3 DNA: TGTGCCAGCTCAGCACAGGGGGTGGGCTCCTACGAGCAGTACTTC.

V and J are TRBV19 and TRBJ2-5; D unclear. CDR3 length equals 15 residues. CDR1 and CDR2 from the germline V gene are LNHDA and SQIVND (reference sequence). Trimming pared 3 bases from V and 3 bases from J, leaving 14 bases between. This chain's CDR3 is CASSIGPGFKETQYF. The CDR3 bases are TGTGCCAGTAGTATTGGCCCGGGTTTCAAAGAGACCCAGTACTTC.

The chain carries TRBV27 and TRBJ1-2; D not resolved. In germline, CDR1 is MNHEY, CDR2 SMNVEV (reference sequence). Between the trimmed V and J ends, which lost 4 bases and 4 bases, there was a span of 10 bases. The CDR3 sequence is 13 residues long. In DNA, the CDR3 is TGTGCCAGCAGTTCCAAAAGAAGCTATGGCTACACCTTC. Its translation is CASSSKRSYGYTF.

This chain connects TRBV9 to TRBJ2-2; tentatively, D is TRBD2 (5 bases). V gave up 0 bases and J gave up 1 base, with 10 bases separating them. The CDR3 is 16 amino acids. Germline CDR1 and CDR2: SGDLS and YYNGEE. CDR3 loop: CASSVVWEWNTGELFF. In nucleotides, the CDR3 is TGTGCCAGCAGCGTAGTCTGGGAGTGGAACACCGGGGAGCTGTTTTTT.

CDR3 loop: CASSKKTIEQFF. The CDR3 bases are TGTGCCAGCAGCAAAAAGACTATTGAACAGTTCTTC. The chain couples TRBV21-1 to TRBJ2-1; the DNA was not used to check the table's D call, TRBD2. TRBV21-1 is a documented pseudogene. CDR3 length: 12 residues.

The chain is built from TRBV5-1 and TRBJ2-1; TRBD2 agrees at 12 bases. CDR1 and CDR2 (germline): SGHRS, YFSETQ. The CDR3 extends over 16 amino acids. Germline trimming cut 4 bases from V and 7 bases from J; bases unmatched to any gene: 9. This chain's CDR3 is CASSPPRLAGANEQFF. CDR3 sequence (DNA): TGCGCCAGCAGCCCCCCCCGACTAGCGGGAGCAAATGAGCAGTTCTTC. Full variable domain (missing parts from reference TRBV5-1 and TRBJ2-1): KAGVTQTPRYLIKTRGQQVTLSCSPISGHRSVSWYQQTPGQGLQFLFEYFSETQRNKGNFPGRFSGRQFSNSRSEMNVSTLELGDSALYLCASSPPRLAGANEQFFGPGTRLTVL.

The J gene is TRBJ1-1, the V gene TRBV5-1; 9 bases align to TRBD1. The CDR3 is 15 residues long. Germline V lookup: CDR1 SGHRS, CDR2 YFSETQ. Germline trimming cut 4 bases from V and 0 bases from J; bases unmatched to any gene: 4. CDR3 in DNA: TGCGCCAGCAGCCCCGGGGACAGGGTGAACACTGAAGCTTTCTTT. Its translation: CASSPGDRVNTEAFF.

This chain joins TRBV28 and TRBJ1-2; TRBD1 matches 11 bases. The CDR3 has 16 amino acids. CDR1 and CDR2 (germline): MDHEN, SYDVKM. V lost 6 bases and J lost 5; bases outside the gene matches: 11. CDR3 in amino acids: CASSPGQGAEYYGYTF. CDR3 DNA: TGTGCCAGCAGCCCTGGACAGGGGGCGGAATATTATGGCTACACCTTC.

The genes are TRBV20-1 and TRBJ2-5, with 9 bases fitting TRBD1. V shed 3 bases, J shed 10 bases, and the junction held 3 bases outside the gene matches. In germline, CDR1 is DFQATT, CDR2 SNEGSKA (reference sequence). The CDR3 totals 11 residues. In DNA, the CDR3 is TGCAGTGCTAGGACAGGGGGTGTCCAGTACTTC. Translating gives CSARTGGVQYF.

This chain connects TRBV6-6 to TRBJ2-1; 8 positions agree with TRBD2. CDR1 MNHNY and CDR2 SVGAGI come from the germline V gene (reference sequence). This CDR3 comprises 13 residues. Trimming took 8 bases from V and 4 from J; bases not matched to a gene: 4. CDR3 sequence: CASPGGRYNEQFF. As DNA, the CDR3 is TGTGCCAGCCCGGGAGGGAGGTACAATGAGCAGTTCTTC.

This chain joins TRBV19 and TRBJ2-3; D may be TRBD1 or TRBD2 (5 bases each). Germline V CDR1 and CDR2: LNHDA, SQIVND (reference sequence). This CDR3 has 17 amino acids. Trimming left V 3 bases short and J 1 base short, with 17 bases between. CDR3 nucleotides: TGTGCCAGTAGTATGTCCGCGTGGGGGAGTGGCACAGATACGCAGTATTTT. This encodes CASSMSAWGSGTDTQYF. Looking up the rest from reference TRBV19 and TRBJ2-3 gives the full variable domain: DGGITQSPKYLFRKEGQNVTLSCEQNLNHDAMYWYRQDPGQGLRLIYYSQIVNDFQKGDIAEGYSVSREKKESFPLTVTSAQKNPTAFYLCASSMSAWGSGTDTQYFGPGTRLTVL.

The chain couples TRBV5-5 to TRBJ1-4, with D hard to call. The V gene lost 0 bases and the J gene lost 8 bases, with 11 bases spanning the gap. The CDR3 is 14 amino acids. Looked up from germline, CDR1 is SGHKS and CDR2 is YYEKEE (reference sequence). The CDR3 protein is CASSLELYGEKLFF. The CDR3, as DNA: TGTGCCAGCAGCTTGGAACTCTATGGGGAAAAACTGTTTTTT.

This chain uses TRBV29-1 with TRBJ2-1, with TRBD2 as a possible D gene (6 bases). V was clipped by 7 bases and J by 8 bases, with 9 bases between them. This CDR3 region has 10 residues. The germline V gene has CDR1 SQVTM and CDR2 ANQGSEA. CDR3 sequence (DNA): TGCAGCGGGAGGGGTGATGAGCAGTTCTTC. It is translated as CSGRGDEQFF.

The rearrangement uses TRBV4-3 and TRBJ2-7; 8 nucleotides line up with TRBD1. The germline CDR1 and CDR2 sequences are LGHNA and YSLEER. The CDR3 is made up of 15 amino acids. Trimming removed 1 base from V and 6 bases from J; junction bases left unmatched: 8. The CDR3 region has the DNA TGCGCCAGCAGCCAAGGCGGGGCAGACAGGGGCGAGCAGTACTTC. This sequence encodes CASSQGGADRGEQYF.

The chain combines TRBV7-2 with TRBJ2-1; 10 positions match TRBD2. The germline V gene encodes CDR1 SGHTA and CDR2 FQGNSA. This CDR3 spans 16 amino acids. The trim removed 2 bases at V and 3 bases at J, leaving 4 bases unmatched. As DNA, the CDR3 is TGTGCCAGCAGCTTATCTCTAGCGGGAGTCTACAATGAGCAGTTCTTC. Its protein product is CASSLSLAGVYNEQFF.

This sequence joins TRBV28 and TRBJ2-1, with 10 positions matching TRBD2. The CDR3 is made up of 15 amino acids. Trimming removed 5 bases from V and 9 bases from J; junction bases left unmatched: 10. Germline CDR1 reads MDHEN; CDR2 reads SYDVKM. CDR3 region: CASSPSGRAIIEQFF. The CDR3 coding sequence is TGTGCCAGCAGTCCCAGCGGGAGGGCCATCATTGAGCAGTTCTTC.